A selection of T cell receptor beta chains follows, all from one sample in a study of OX40 agonist ivuxolimab in advanced cancers. The protocol was immunoSEQ multiplex PCR, while the TCRdb copy is restricted to in-frame clones and leaves out a portion. This sample has under 50,000 clones, with approximately 80% found just once. This material consisted of CD4+ or CD8+ T cells sorted from blood, taken in a trial of the OX40 agonist ivuxolimab. The receptors stem from an adult with an advanced solid tumor such as melanoma, head and neck, liver or kidney cancer. The CDR3 runs from the conserved cysteine through the conserved F or W. D genes are given only for firm matches. Rows may omit the clone size; those that give it use once, few, many or a size class.

clone size | J gene | D gene | V gene | CDR3 protein | CDR3 DNA
. | TRBJ1-2 | TRBD1 | TRBV6-6 | CASSQTGNHGYTF | TGTGCCAGCAGTCAGACAGGGAACCATGGCTACACCTTC
. | TRBJ1-5 | . | TRBV13 | CASSLGSRATQPQHF | TGTGCCAGCAGCTTAGGAAGCAGGGCAACCCAGCCCCAGCATTTT
. | TRBJ1-1 | TRBD1 | TRBV7-2 | CASSLGQGDVFF | TGTGCCAGCAGCTTAGGTCAGGGGGACGTATTCTTT
. | TRBJ1-5 | . | TRBV18 | CASSRGGGNQPQHF | TGTGCCAGCTCACGAGGGGGAGGGAATCAGCCCCAGCATTTT
. | TRBJ2-1 | . | TRBV23-1 | CASSHLPRDWNNEQFF | TGCGCCAGCAGTCATCTTCCCCGGGACTGGAACAATGAGCAGTTCTTC
. | TRBJ2-1 | TRBD1 | TRBV19 | CASSTGVSSYNEQFF | TGTGCCAGTAGCACAGGGGTAAGTTCGTACAATGAGCAGTTCTTC
. | TRBJ1-4 | . | TRBV7-6 | CASSLATNEKLFF | TGTGCCAGCAGCTTAGCAACTAATGAAAAACTGTTTTTT
once | TRBJ2-3 | TRBD1 | TRBV10-3 | CAIRRQGNTDTQYF | TGTGCCATCAGGCGACAGGGGAACACAGATACGCAGTATTTT
once | TRBJ1-2 | . | TRBV5-1 | CASSPGQNYGYTF | TGCGCCAGCAGCCCCGGACAGAACTATGGCTACACCTTC
. | TRBJ2-7 | . | TRBV2 | CASSRYYEQYF | TGTGCCAGCAGCCGCTACTACGAGCAGTACTTC
. | TRBJ2-7 | TRBD2 | TRBV30 | CAWKGTGLERSYEQYF | TGTGCCTGGAAAGGGACGGGACTAGAACGTTCCTACGAGCAGTACTTC
. | TRBJ1-1 | . | TRBV28 | CASSLSGRGDMNTEAFF | TGTGCCAGCAGTTTAAGTGGGAGGGGCGACATGAACACTGAAGCTTTCTTT
. | TRBJ2-3 | . | TRBV7-3 | CASSLGTVASTDTQYF | TGTGCCAGCAGCTTAGGTACCGTAGCTAGCACAGATACGCAGTATTTT
. | TRBJ2-3 | TRBD2 | TRBV19 | CASSSGLAVLYHTQYF | TGTGCCAGTAGTTCGGGGCTAGCGGTTTTATATCATACGCAGTATTTT
once | TRBJ2-3 | TRBD2 | TRBV7-9 | CASSSGLAGGRADTQYF | TGTGCCAGCAGCTCGGGACTAGCGGGGGGGAGGGCAGATACGCAGTATTTT
. | TRBJ2-3 | . | TRBV5-1 | CASSPTTFGGGPSDTQYF | TGCGCCAGCAGCCCCACTACCTTTGGGGGGGGGCCATCCGATACGCAGTATTTT
. | TRBJ2-5 | TRBD1 | TRBV10-1 | CARSTGGFLETQYF | TGCGCCAGGAGCACAGGGGGTTTTTTAGAGACCCAGTACTTC
. | TRBJ2-3 | . | TRBV11-3 | CASSRTVGVLDTQYF | TGTGCCAGCAGCAGGACGGTTGGAGTATTAGATACGCAGTATTTT
. | TRBJ1-6 | TRBD1 | TRBV27 | CASSFSGTGHSPLHF | TGTGCCAGCAGTTTTTCCGGGACAGGGCATTCACCCCTCCACTTT
. | TRBJ1-5 | TRBD1 | TRBV5-1 | CASSTQTGADSEGNQPQHF | TGCGCCAGCAGCACTCAGACAGGGGCCGATTCCGAGGGCAATCAGCCCCAGCATTTT
. | TRBJ1-4 | TRBD1 | TRBV19 | CASSPTWTGELFF | TGTGCCAGTAGTCCTACCTGGACAGGGGAACTGTTTTTT
few | TRBJ2-2 | . | TRBV18 | CASGTGMSSGELFF | TGTGCCAGCGGAACAGGGATGAGTTCCGGGGAGCTGTTTTTT
. | TRBJ2-1 | . | TRBV7-8 | CASSFGAESQFF | TGTGCCAGCAGCTTCGGGGCCGAATCGCAGTTCTTC
. | TRBJ2-2 | TRBD2 | TRBV19 | CASTRGEGNTGELFF | TGTGCCAGTACGAGAGGGGAGGGGAACACCGGGGAGCTGTTTTTT
. | TRBJ1-2 | TRBD1 | TRBV18 | CASSSGQGPGYTF | TGTGCCAGCTCATCCGGACAGGGGCCAGGCTACACCTTC
. | TRBJ2-3 | . | TRBV19 | CASRQVGTDTQYF | TGTGCCAGTAGGCAGGTTGGCACAGATACGCAGTATTTT
. | TRBJ1-1 | . | TRBV14 | CASSQGLGLGAFF | TGTGCCAGCAGCCAAGGGCTGGGCCTAGGGGCTTTCTTT
medium-sized | TRBJ1-1 | . | TRBV2 | CASSEGQLNTEAFF | TGTGCCAGCAGTGAGGGGCAGCTAAACACTGAAGCTTTCTTT
. | TRBJ2-3 | . | TRBV10-1 | CATQDSTDTQYF | TGCGCCACCCAGGACTCCACAGATACGCAGTATTTT
once | TRBJ2-4 | . | TRBV2 | CASTARGSPKNIQYF | TGTGCCAGCACAGCCCGGGGGAGTCCCAAAAACATTCAGTACTTC
. | TRBJ2-7 | . | TRBV18 | CASSPGVGEQYF | TGTGCCAGCTCACCGGGAGTCGGCGAGCAGTACTTC
. | TRBJ1-5 | . | TRBV28 | CASSPRGAGQPQHF | TGTGCCAGCAGCCCCAGGGGCGCCGGTCAGCCCCAGCATTTT
. | TRBJ2-7 | . | TRBV7-8 | CASSLDGVLYEQYF | TGTGCCAGCAGCTTAGATGGGGTTCTCTACGAGCAGTACTTC
. | TRBJ1-1 | . | TRBV5-1 | CASSRDRLNTEAFF | TGCGCCAGCAGCCGTGACAGGTTGAACACTGAAGCTTTCTTT
. | TRBJ1-1 | . | TRBV7-3 | CASSLSMNTEAFF | TGTGCCAGCAGCTTAAGCATGAACACTGAAGCTTTCTTT
. | TRBJ2-5 | TRBD1 | TRBV27 | CASSNRGETQYF | TGTGCCAGCTCAAACAGGGGAGAGACCCAGTACTTC
. | TRBJ2-3 | . | TRBV9 | CASSVGGADTQYF | TGTGCCAGCAGCGTAGGGGGAGCAGATACGCAGTATTTT
. | TRBJ2-1 | TRBD2 | TRBV27 | CASKWTSGVNEQFF | TGTGCCAGCAAATGGACTAGCGGGGTCAATGAGCAGTTCTTC
. | TRBJ2-7 | TRBD1 | TRBV19 | CASSGDRPYEQYF | TGTGCCAGTTCCGGGGACAGGCCCTACGAGCAGTACTTC
few | TRBJ1-5 | . | TRBV6-1 | CASSGRQAEWHF | TGTGCCAGCAGTGGACGACAGGCGGAATGGCATTTT